A selection of T cell receptor beta chains follows, all from one sample in a study of blood T cell repertoires in COVID-19. Generated by immunoSEQ multiplex PCR, the TCRdb table keeps only in-frame clones and is missing some. The sample shows 180,000 or so clones, roughly nine tenths of them seen only once. Sequencing was carried out using PBMCs or T cells enriched from blood (not recorded which). The receptors stem from a human donor with acute COVID-19. The donor label of this sample is uncertain. Each CDR3 is given with its conserved first and last residue. The D gene is left open where the match is weak. Size tells how often a clone was seen (once, few, many) or the class of an expanded clone, and some rows leave it out.

v_call	j_call	d_call	clone_size	cdr3_nt	cdr3_aa
TRBV18	TRBJ2-5	-	-	TGTGCCAGCTCACGGGACATCCAAGAGACCCAGTACTTC	CASSRDIQETQYF
TRBV3-1/TRBV3-2	TRBJ2-7	-	-	TGTGCCAGCAGCCCCGGGGGACTGAACTACGAGCAGTACTTC	CASSPGGLNYEQYF
TRBV20-1	TRBJ2-3	-	few	TGCAGTGCTAGTCTTTGGCGGGGGCTAGATACGCAGTATTTT	CSASLWRGLDTQYF
TRBV19	TRBJ2-7	-	-	TGTGCCAGTAGTATTGGCCCGGACACCTACGAGCAGTACTTC	CASSIGPDTYEQYF
TRBV5-1	TRBJ2-5	TRBD2	-	TGCGCCAGCAGATTGCGGGAGGGTTCTGAGACCCAGTACTTC	CASRLREGSETQYF
TRBV5-1	TRBJ2-5	TRBD1	-	TGCGCCAGCAGCGGACAGGGGGCTACGGAGACCCAGTACTTC	CASSGQGATETQYF
TRBV9	TRBJ1-2	-	-	TGTGCCAGCAGCGGGCTTGGAACAGGGTTCCTCTATGGCTACACCTTC	CASSGLGTGFLYGYTF
TRBV11-2	TRBJ1-1	-	-	TGTGCCAGCAGCTTAGATTGGGGGGAGGGCACTGAAGCTTTCTTT	CASSLDWGEGTEAFF
TRBV7-9	TRBJ2-7	TRBD1	few	TGTGCCAGCAGCGCTACAGGGGACGAGCAGTACTTC	CASSATGDEQYF
TRBV7-9	TRBJ1-1	-	-	TGTGCCAGCAGCTTAGGCAGGGGAGCTTTCTTT	CASSLGRGAFF
TRBV30	TRBJ2-3	TRBD1	-	TGTGCCTGGAGCGGGACAGGCCCAGATACGCAGTATTTT	CAWSGTGPDTQYF
TRBV6-5	TRBJ1-2	TRBD1	-	TGTGCCAGCAGTATCCGGACAGGTTCGAACTATGGCTACACCTTC	CASSIRTGSNYGYTF
TRBV7-2	TRBJ2-1	TRBD2	-	TGTGCCAGCAGCTTAGGGACTAGCGGGGGGAGAACCTACAATGAGCAGTTCTTC	CASSLGTSGGRTYNEQFF
TRBV29-1	TRBJ2-1	-	-	TGCAGCGTTGCCTTTGACAGGTTTTCCTACAATGAGCAGTTCTTC	CSVAFDRFSYNEQFF
TRBV9	TRBJ1-3	-	-	TGTGCCAGCAGCTCACTGAGGAGGAGCTCTGGAAACACCATATATTTT	CASSSLRRSSGNTIYF
TRBV11-2	TRBJ2-5	TRBD2	-	TGTGCCAGCAGCTTAACTAGCGCGGAGACCCAGTACTTC	CASSLTSAETQYF
TRBV19	TRBJ1-1	-	-	TGTGCCAGTTTTCCGGGACACGCCAGTAAGAACACTGAAGCTTTCTTT	CASFPGHASKNTEAFF
TRBV4-3	TRBJ2-5	TRBD2	-	TGCGCCAGCAGCCAATGGGCACCGGGACTAGCACAAGAGACCCAGTACTTC	CASSQWAPGLAQETQYF
TRBV3-1/TRBV3-2	TRBJ2-2	-	-	TGTGCCAGCAGCACTGACGGGGGCACCGGGGAGCTGTTTTTT	CASSTDGGTGELFF
TRBV30	TRBJ1-5	-	-	TGTGCCTGGAGTGTAACGACAGTTAGCAATCAGCCCCAGCATTTT	CAWSVTTVSNQPQHF
TRBV24-1	TRBJ2-5	-	-	TGTGCCACCAGTGATTCCGGGGAGACCCAGTACTTC	CATSDSGETQYF
TRBV7-9	TRBJ1-2	-	many	TGTGCCAGCAGCTTAGTAGTGGACAGAAGCTATGGCTACACCTTC	CASSLVVDRSYGYTF
TRBV4-1	TRBJ1-2	TRBD1	-	TGCGCCAGCAGCCAAGGAAGAACGATGTACAGGGGGCTGGGCTATGGCTACACCTTC	CASSQGRTMYRGLGYGYTF
TRBV24-1	TRBJ2-3	-	-	TGTGCCACCAGTGATTTAGGGGGGGCAGCGGTAGATACGCAGTATTTT	CATSDLGGAAVDTQYF
TRBV30	TRBJ1-6	-	few	TGTGCCTGGAGTGACACCCTCAATTCACCCCTCCACTTT	CAWSDTLNSPLHF
TRBV13	TRBJ2-3	TRBD1	-	TGTGCCAGCAGCTTAGGAGGACAGGGAACCGCAGATACGCAGTATTTT	CASSLGGQGTADTQYF